Detailed here is one TCR beta chain. No antigen is known for it. The CDR3 runs 14 residues. J lost 2 bases, V lost 8 bases, and 9 bases had no gene match. Germline CDR1 SGDLS, CDR2 YYNGEE. The PCR used 60 Vbeta and 13 Jbeta primers. Clones were sequenced by immunoSEQ multiplex PCR, and TCRdb holds only the in-frame ones, with some missing. This sample yields 150,000 to 200,000 clones, of which roughly 88% are seen a single time; roughly 6.7% belongs to the top ten. These data belong to a study of cytomegalovirus exposure and HLA in healthy donors. Study in general: In an early release, HLA-typed donors contributed approximately 82 million unique TCR sequences. Findings of the study overall: The investigators catalogued 150 to 200 TCR beta chains as cytomegalovirus-associated. Later analysis associated a missense DCLRE1C variant with TCR beta V- and J-gene trimming. In a later analysis, at a false discovery rate of 0.05, 16,951 TCR beta sequences matched HLA alleles.

This TCR was recovered from a man between 50 and 59 years old in good health and CMV-seropositive. The chain is built from TRBV9 and TRBJ1-2, with TRBD1 matching 7 bases. The sample was PBMCs. The CDR3 bases are TGTGCCAGTCCCCCCCGGGGACAGAACTATGGCTACACCTTC. This codes for CASPPRGQNYGYTF.